The rows below give T cell receptor beta chains drawn from one sample of a study of vaccination and CD4 T cells after COVID-19. These receptors' antigens are unknown. TCRdb used MiXCR to reprocess the PCR reads, holding one entry per CDR3 protein. The data hold some 11,000 distinct CDR3 sequences, with 77% observed a single time. Specimen: CD4+ T cells from blood, cultured in vitro. These receptors all come from a human donor who had recovered from COVID-19. Each CDR3 is given with its conserved first and last residue. Fields, in order: V gene, J gene, D gene, clone size, CDR3 length, CDR3 DNA, CDR3 protein. D genes are given only for firm matches. Only some rows state a clone size, as once, few, many or a class for expanded clones.

>TRBV2|TRBJ2-6|.|.|15
TGTGCCAGCTCCACTAGGGTTGCTGGGGCCAACGTCCTGACTTTC
CASSTRVAGANVLTF
>TRBV24-1|TRBJ1-5|TRBD1|.|16
TGTGCCACCAGTGATGGAGGACAGGGTAGCAATCAGCCCCAGCATTTT
CATSDGGQGSNQPQHF
>TRBV20-1|TRBJ2-7|TRBD1|.|13
TGCAGTGCTGAAGGACAGGGGGCCTACGAGCAGTACTTC
CSAEGQGAYEQYF
>TRBV20-1|TRBJ1-2|.|.|14
TGCAGTGCTAGAGATTTGGGAGCCAACTATGGCTACACCTTC
CSARDLGANYGYTF
>TRBV12-3/TRBV12-4|TRBJ1-2|.|.|13
TGTGCCAGCAGTTTAGTGCTGGGCTATGGCTACACCTTC
CASSLVLGYGYTF
>TRBV25-1|TRBJ2-5|.|.|13
TGTGCCAGCAGTGAAGGGAGGGGGGAGACCCAGTACTTC
CASSEGRGETQYF
>TRBV15|TRBJ1-2|.|.|15
TGTGCCACCAGCAGAGAACGCCCTGGGGACTATGGCTACACCTTC
CATSRERPGDYGYTF
>TRBV21-1|TRBJ2-5|.|medium-sized|13
TGTGCCAGCAGTTTGTGGGGTAAGGAGACCCAGTACTTC
CASSLWGKETQYF
>TRBV7-8|TRBJ2-5|.|.|14
TGTGCCAGCAGCTGGTGGACAGAGCAAGAGACCCAGTACTTC
CASSWWTEQETQYF
>TRBV20-1|TRBJ2-7|.|.|13
TGCAGGCCGAGAACAGGGAGTTCCTACGAGCAGTACTTC
CRPRTGSSYEQYF
>TRBV19|TRBJ1-1|.|.|12
TGTGCCAGTAGTAACCGGGACGGTGAAGCTTTCTTT
CASSNRDGEAFF
>TRBV20-1|TRBJ1-6|.|.|15
TGCAGTGCTAGAGGTGGGATCGTCGCCCGGTCACCCCTCCACTTT
CSARGGIVARSPLHF
>TRBV7-8|TRBJ1-5|TRBD1|few|17
TGTGCCAGCAGCTCTAGGAGTGGGACAGGGAAAGCTCAGCCCCAGCATTTT
CASSSRSGTGKAQPQHF
>TRBV19|TRBJ1-2|.|.|14
TGTGCCCCCACAAGGGAGGGCCCATTTCAAGGCTACACCTTC
CAPTREGPFQGYTF
>TRBV4-3|TRBJ1-3|.|few|14
TGCGCCAGCAGCCAAGACAGCTTCGAAAACACCATATATTTT
CASSQDSFENTIYF
>TRBV19|TRBJ1-2|.|.|14
TGTGCCAGTAGTAGGGAGGCAGGGAACTATGGCTACACCTTC
CASSREAGNYGYTF
>TRBV6-5|TRBJ2-5|.|.|12
TGTGCCAGCAGTTACCGTAAAGAGACCCAGTACTTC
CASSYRKETQYF
>TRBV20-1|TRBJ1-3|.|.|15
TGCAGTGCCCCAAGAGGCACCAGCTCTGGAAACACCATATATTTT
CSAPRGTSSGNTIYF
>TRBV4-3|TRBJ1-6|.|.|14
TGCGCCAGCAGCCTTAGGGGACGCAATTCACCCCTCCACTTT
CASSLRGRNSPLHF
>TRBV7-2|TRBJ2-3|.|once|14
TGTGCCAGCAGCTTACGACTAAACACAGATACGCAGTATTTT
CASSLRLNTDTQYF
>TRBV20-1|TRBJ2-4|.|.|13
TGCAGTTCCAATTTTATGGGGAGCCACATCCAGTACTTC
CSSNFMGSHIQYF
>TRBV20-1|TRBJ1-2|TRBD1|.|15
TGCAGTGCATCTAGGGGGCGAGATTTTAACTATGGCTACACCTTC
CSASRGRDFNYGYTF
>TRBV28|TRBJ1-2|.|once|15
TGTGCCAGCAGATCGGAGCGTGGGCAGACAAAAGGCTACACCTTC
CASRSERGQTKGYTF
>TRBV20-1|TRBJ1-1|.|.|14
TGCAGTGCCCAGATAGGAGCCCCCGACACTGAAGCTTTCTTT
CSAQIGAPDTEAFF
>TRBV20-1|TRBJ1-2|.|.|12
TGCAGTGCTTTCGGCCCCAACTATGGCTACACCTTC
CSAFGPNYGYTF
>TRBV7-2|TRBJ2-3|.|hyperexpanded|12
TGTGCCAGCAGCACCTACCTAGATACGCAGTATTTT
CASSTYLDTQYF
>TRBV28|TRBJ1-6|.|.|12
TGTGCCAGCAGTTCGGACATATCACCCCTCCACTTT
CASSSDISPLHF
>TRBV6-1|TRBJ1-2|TRBD1|.|15
TGTGCCAGCAGTGGGACAGGGATTTTTAACTATGGCTACACCTTC
CASSGTGIFNYGYTF
>TRBV7-2|TRBJ2-1|TRBD2|.|15
TGTGCCAGCAGCCAATACGCAAGCGGGAGGGGTGAGCAGTTCTTC
CASSQYASGRGEQFF
>TRBV30|TRBJ1-5|TRBD1|.|16
TGTGCCTGGAACAAACAGGGGGGGTTGAGCAATCAGCCCCAGCATTTT
CAWNKQGGLSNQPQHF
>TRBV15|TRBJ2-2|.|few|17
TGTGCCACCAGCAGAGATCGGGCGGGGACCAAGACCGGGGAGCTGTTTTTT
CATSRDRAGTKTGELFF
>TRBV29-1|TRBJ2-7|TRBD1|.|12
TGCAGCGCCGTGAGGACAGGGGGTGAGCAGTACTTC
CSAVRTGGEQYF
>TRBV28|TRBJ2-3|TRBD1|.|14
TGTGCCAGCCAGGGACAGGGAGGCACAGATACGCAGTATTTT
CASQGQGGTDTQYF
>TRBV28|TRBJ1-1|.|.|15
TGTGCCAGCAGGACCACGGGGTCAGGAACCACTGAAGCTTTCTTT
CASRTTGSGTTEAFF
>TRBV6-2/TRBV6-3|TRBJ1-2|TRBD1|.|15
TGTGCCAGCAAGAAAGAATCGGGACAGGGTCATGGCTACACCTTC
CASKKESGQGHGYTF
>TRBV6-5|TRBJ1-2|TRBD1|.|12
TGTGCCAGCAGTTCAGGGGGTCGGGGCTACACCTTC
CASSSGGRGYTF
>TRBV20-1|TRBJ1-4|TRBD1|.|14
TGCAGTGCGGACACCGGGACAGGGGGTCAAAAACTGTTTTTT
CSADTGTGGQKLFF
>TRBV7-2|TRBJ2-4|.|.|14
TGTGCCAGCAGCCGACCAGGGGGGTCCGTCATTCAGTACTTC
CASSRPGGSVIQYF
>TRBV27|TRBJ1-2|.|few|13
TGTGCCAGCAGTTTACCCACAGGGAGGGGCTACACCTTC
CASSLPTGRGYTF
>TRBV6-1|TRBJ1-2|TRBD1|.|15
TGTGCCAGCAGTGACCGGGACAGGGCAGGGTATGGCTACACCTTC
CASSDRDRAGYGYTF
>TRBV6-2/TRBV6-3|TRBJ2-5|.|.|15
TGTGCCAGCAGTTACGTGGGGGGTACCCAGGAGACCCAGTACTTC
CASSYVGGTQETQYF
>TRBV6-4|TRBJ1-5|.|.|14
TGTGCCAGCAGTCCCTCGGGGTATTATCAGCCCCAGCATTTT
CASSPSGYYQPQHF
>TRBV28|TRBJ1-2|TRBD1|.|14
TGTGCCAGCAGTTTAGGGACAGCTAACTATGGCTACACCTTC
CASSLGTANYGYTF
>TRBV20-1|TRBJ1-2|.|.|14
TGCAGTGCTAGACAACCGACAGGCTTGGTGGGCTACACCTTC
CSARQPTGLVGYTF
>TRBV7-2|TRBJ1-2|.|.|14
TGTGCCAGCAGCTCGCAATCCTCGGTTTATGGCTACACCTTC
CASSSQSSVYGYTF
>TRBV20-1|TRBJ1-2|TRBD1|few|12
TGCAGAGCCAGGGGCCAGGGGGATGGCTACACCTTC
CRARGQGDGYTF
>TRBV20-1|TRBJ2-3|.|.|13
TGCAGTGCTAGAGATTCATTGACAGATACGCAGTATTTT
CSARDSLTDTQYF
>TRBV2|TRBJ2-7|TRBD2|.|14
TGTGCCACCATGGGGCGGGAGGGCCCCAACGAGCAGTACTTC
CATMGREGPNEQYF
>TRBV27|TRBJ1-5|.|once|15
TGTGCCAGCAGTACAAGACAGAAGGGCAATCAGCCCCAGCATTTT
CASSTRQKGNQPQHF
>TRBV4-3|TRBJ1-5|TRBD1|once|18
TGCGCCAGCAGCCAACAACTACTGACCTCAGGGGGCGGTCAGCCCCAGCATTTT
CASSQQLLTSGGGQPQHF
>TRBV28|TRBJ2-1|TRBD1|.|16
TGTGCCAGCAGGCCCCCGGGACAGGGTACCTACAATGAGCAGTTCTTC
CASRPPGQGTYNEQFF
>TRBV27|TRBJ2-3|TRBD2|.|16
TGTGCCAGCAGTTTATCTACTAGCGGGGGCGCAGATACGCAGTATTTT
CASSLSTSGGADTQYF
>TRBV20-1|TRBJ2-2|.|few|13
TGCAGTGCTAGAACAGGGACGGCCGGGGAGCTGTTTTTT
CSARTGTAGELFF
>TRBV7-9|TRBJ1-3|TRBD1|.|19
TGTGCCAGCAGCAAAGGACAGGGGGTCTATTTCTCCTCCGGAAACACCATATATTTT
CASSKGQGVYFSSGNTIYF